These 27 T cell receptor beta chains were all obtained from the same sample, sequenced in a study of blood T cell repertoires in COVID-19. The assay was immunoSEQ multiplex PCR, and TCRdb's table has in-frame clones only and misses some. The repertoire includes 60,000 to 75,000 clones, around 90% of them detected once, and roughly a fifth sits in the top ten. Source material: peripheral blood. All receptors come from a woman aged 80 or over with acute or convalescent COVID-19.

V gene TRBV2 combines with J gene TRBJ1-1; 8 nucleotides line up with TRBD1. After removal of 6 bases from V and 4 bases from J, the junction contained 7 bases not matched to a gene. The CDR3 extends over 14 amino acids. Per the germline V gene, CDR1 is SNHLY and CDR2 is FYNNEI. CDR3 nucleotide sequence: TGTGCCAGCAGGGGAGACAGGGGTGGCACTGAAGCTTTCTTT. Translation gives CASRGDRGGTEAFF.

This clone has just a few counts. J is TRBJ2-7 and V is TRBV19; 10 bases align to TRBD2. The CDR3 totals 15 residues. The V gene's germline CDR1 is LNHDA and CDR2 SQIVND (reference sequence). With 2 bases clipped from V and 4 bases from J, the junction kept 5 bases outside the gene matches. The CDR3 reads CASSIMLAGVYEQYF. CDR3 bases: TGTGCCAGTAGTATAATGCTAGCGGGAGTGTACGAGCAGTACTTC.

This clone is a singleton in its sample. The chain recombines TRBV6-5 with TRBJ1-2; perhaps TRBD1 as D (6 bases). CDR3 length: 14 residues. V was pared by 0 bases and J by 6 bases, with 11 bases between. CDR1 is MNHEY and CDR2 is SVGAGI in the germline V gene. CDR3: CASSYSGAGDGYTF. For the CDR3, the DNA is TGTGCCAGCAGTTACTCCGGGGCAGGGGATGGCTACACCTTC.

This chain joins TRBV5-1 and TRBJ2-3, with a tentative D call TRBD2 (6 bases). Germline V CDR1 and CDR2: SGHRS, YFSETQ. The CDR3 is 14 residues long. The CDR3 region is CASTRGSNIDTQYF. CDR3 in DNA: TGCGCTTCCACCCGGGGGAGTAATATAGATACGCAGTATTTT.

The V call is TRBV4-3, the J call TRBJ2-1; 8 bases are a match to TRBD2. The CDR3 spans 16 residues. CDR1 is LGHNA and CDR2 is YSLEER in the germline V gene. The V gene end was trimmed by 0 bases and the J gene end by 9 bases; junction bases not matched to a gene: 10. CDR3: CASSQDHAGGGREQFF. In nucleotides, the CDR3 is TGCGCCAGCAGCCAAGATCACGCGGGAGGAGGCCGTGAGCAGTTCTTC.

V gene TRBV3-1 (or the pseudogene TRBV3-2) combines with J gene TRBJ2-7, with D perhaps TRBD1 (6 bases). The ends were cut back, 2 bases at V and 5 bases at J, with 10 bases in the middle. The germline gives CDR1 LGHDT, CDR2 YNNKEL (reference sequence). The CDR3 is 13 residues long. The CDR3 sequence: CASSQRGSHEQYF. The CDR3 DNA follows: TGTGCCAGCAGCCAAAGGGGGTCGCACGAGCAGTACTTC.

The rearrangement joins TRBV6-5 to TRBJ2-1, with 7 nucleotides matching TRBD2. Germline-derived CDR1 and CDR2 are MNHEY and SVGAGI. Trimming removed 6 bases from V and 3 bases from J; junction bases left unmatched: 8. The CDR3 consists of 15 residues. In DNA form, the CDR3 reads TGTGCCAGCAGACCGAGCGGGAAGAGCTACAATGAGCAGTTCTTC. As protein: CASRPSGKSYNEQFF.

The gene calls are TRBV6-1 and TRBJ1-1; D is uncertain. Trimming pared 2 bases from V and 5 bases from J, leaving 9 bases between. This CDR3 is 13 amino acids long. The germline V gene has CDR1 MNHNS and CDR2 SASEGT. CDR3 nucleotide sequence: TGTGCCAGCAGTGAATCGAGGAGTACTGAAGCTTTCTTT. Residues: CASSESRSTEAFF.

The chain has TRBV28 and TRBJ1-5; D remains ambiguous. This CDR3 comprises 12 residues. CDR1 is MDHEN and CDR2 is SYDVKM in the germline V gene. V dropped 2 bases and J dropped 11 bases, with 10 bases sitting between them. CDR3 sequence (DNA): TGTGCCAGCAGTTTACGGGTTTTGGCCCAGCATTTT. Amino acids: CASSLRVLAQHF.

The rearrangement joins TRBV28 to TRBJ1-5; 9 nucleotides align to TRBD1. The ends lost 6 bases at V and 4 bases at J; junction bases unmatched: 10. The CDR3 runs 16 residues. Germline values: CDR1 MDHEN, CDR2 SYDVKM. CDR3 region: CASRLGGTGLNQPQHF. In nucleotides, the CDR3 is TGTGCCAGCAGATTGGGGGGGACAGGGTTAAATCAGCCCCAGCATTTT.

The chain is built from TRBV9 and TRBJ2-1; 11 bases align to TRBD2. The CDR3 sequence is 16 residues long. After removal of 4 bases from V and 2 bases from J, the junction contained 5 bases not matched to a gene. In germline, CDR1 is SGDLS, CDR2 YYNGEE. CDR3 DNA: TGTGCCAGCAGCACGAGACTAGCGGGGCCCTACAATGAGCAGTTCTTC. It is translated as CASSTRLAGPYNEQFF. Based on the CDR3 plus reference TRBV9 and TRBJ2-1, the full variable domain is DSGVTQTPKHLITATGQRVTLRCSPRSGDLSVYWYQQSLDQGLQFLIQYYNGEERAKGNILERFSAQQFPDLHSELNLSSLELGDSALYFCASSTRLAGPYNEQFFGPGTRLTVL.

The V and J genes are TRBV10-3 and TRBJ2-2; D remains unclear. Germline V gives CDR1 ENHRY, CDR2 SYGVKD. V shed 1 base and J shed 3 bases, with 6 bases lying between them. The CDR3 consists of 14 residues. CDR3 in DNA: TGTGCCATCAGTGAGTATCGGGACACCGGGGAGCTGTTTTTT. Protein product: CAISEYRDTGELFF.

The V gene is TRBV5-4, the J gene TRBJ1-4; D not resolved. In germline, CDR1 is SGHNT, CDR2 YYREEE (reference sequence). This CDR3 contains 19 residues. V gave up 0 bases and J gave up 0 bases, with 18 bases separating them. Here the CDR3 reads CASSLGGGARSATNEKLFF. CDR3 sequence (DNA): TGTGCCAGCAGCTTGGGAGGAGGCGCAAGGAGTGCAACTAATGAAAAACTGTTTTTT.

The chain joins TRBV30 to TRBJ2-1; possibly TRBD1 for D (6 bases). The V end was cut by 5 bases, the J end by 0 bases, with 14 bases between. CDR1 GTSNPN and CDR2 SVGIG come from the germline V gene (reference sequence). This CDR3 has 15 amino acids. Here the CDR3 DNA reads TGTGCCTGGGATGCAGGGGAGAGCTCCTACAATGAGCAGTTCTTC. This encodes CAWDAGESSYNEQFF.

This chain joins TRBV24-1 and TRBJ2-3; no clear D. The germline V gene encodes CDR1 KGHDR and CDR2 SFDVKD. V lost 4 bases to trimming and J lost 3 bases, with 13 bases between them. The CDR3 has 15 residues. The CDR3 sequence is CATSEDLGETDTQYF. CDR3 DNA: TGTGCCACCAGTGAGGATCTGGGCGAAACAGATACGCAGTATTTT.

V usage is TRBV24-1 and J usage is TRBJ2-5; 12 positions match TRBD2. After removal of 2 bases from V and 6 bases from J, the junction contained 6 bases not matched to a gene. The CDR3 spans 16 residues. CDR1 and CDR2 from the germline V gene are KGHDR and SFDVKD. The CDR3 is CATSDSMLAGGQTQYF. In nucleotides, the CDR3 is TGTGCCACCAGTGATTCTATGCTAGCGGGAGGGCAGACCCAGTACTTC.

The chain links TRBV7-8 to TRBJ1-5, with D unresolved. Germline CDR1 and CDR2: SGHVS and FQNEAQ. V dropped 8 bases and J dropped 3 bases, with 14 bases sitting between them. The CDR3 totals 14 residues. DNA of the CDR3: TGTGCCAGCGCGGGAGGGAAGTCCAATCAGCCCCAGCATTTT. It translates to CASAGGKSNQPQHF.

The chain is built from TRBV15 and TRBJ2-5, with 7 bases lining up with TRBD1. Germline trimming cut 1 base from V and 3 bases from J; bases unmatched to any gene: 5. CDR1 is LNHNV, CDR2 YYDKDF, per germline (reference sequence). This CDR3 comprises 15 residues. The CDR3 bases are TGTGCCACCAGCAGAGCAATGGGGACAGAAGAGACCCAGTACTTC. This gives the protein CATSRAMGTEETQYF.

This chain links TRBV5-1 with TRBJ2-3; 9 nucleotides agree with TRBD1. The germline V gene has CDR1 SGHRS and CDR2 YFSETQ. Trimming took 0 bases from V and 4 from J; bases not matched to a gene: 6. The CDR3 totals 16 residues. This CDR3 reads CASSLGGTGFADTQYF. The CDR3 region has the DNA TGCGCCAGCAGCTTGGGAGGGACAGGGTTCGCAGATACGCAGTATTTT. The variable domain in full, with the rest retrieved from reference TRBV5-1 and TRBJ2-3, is KAGVTQTPRYLIKTRGQQVTLSCSPISGHRSVSWYQQTPGQGLQFLFEYFSETQRNKGNFPGRFSGRQFSNSRSEMNVSTLELGDSALYLCASSLGGTGFADTQYFGPGTRLTVL.

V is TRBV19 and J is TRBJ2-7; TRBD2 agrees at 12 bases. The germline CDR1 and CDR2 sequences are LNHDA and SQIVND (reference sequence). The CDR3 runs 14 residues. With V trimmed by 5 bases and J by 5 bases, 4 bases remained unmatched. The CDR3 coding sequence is TGTGCCAGTAGTCCCCGACTAGCGGGAGACGAGCAGTACTTC. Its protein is CASSPRLAGDEQYF.

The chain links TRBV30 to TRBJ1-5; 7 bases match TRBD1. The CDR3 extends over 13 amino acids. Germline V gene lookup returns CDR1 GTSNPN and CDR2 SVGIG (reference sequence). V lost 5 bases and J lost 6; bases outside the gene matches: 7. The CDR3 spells CAWRRQGPQPQHF. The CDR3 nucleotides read TGTGCCTGGCGACGACAGGGACCTCAGCCCCAGCATTTT.

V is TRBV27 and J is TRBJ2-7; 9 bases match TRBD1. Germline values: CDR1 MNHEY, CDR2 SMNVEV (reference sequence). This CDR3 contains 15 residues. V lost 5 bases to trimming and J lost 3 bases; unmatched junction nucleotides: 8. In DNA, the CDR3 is TGTGCCAGCAGTCTAGGACAGGGGCGCGGCTACGAGCAGTACTTC. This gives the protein CASSLGQGRGYEQYF.

The chain's CDR3 is CASSLAGGAYNEQFF. CDR3 DNA sequence: TGTGCCAGCAGCTTAGCAGGGGGCGCGTACAATGAGCAGTTCTTC. V gene TRBV7-6 combines with J gene TRBJ2-1; 7 bases map to TRBD1. Germline-derived CDR1 and CDR2 are SGHVS and FNYEAQ. Losses at the gene ends were 0 bases for V and 4 bases for J; bases not matched to a gene: 3. The CDR3 extends over 15 amino acids.

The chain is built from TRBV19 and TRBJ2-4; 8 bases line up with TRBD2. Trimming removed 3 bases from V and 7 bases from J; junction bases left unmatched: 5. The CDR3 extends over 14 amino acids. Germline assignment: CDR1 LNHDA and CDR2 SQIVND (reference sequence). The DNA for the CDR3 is TGTGCCAGTAGTATGGACGGGGGGGTGAACATTCAGTACTTC. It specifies CASSMDGGVNIQYF.

Written as DNA, the CDR3 is TGTGCCAGTAGTATAGTGGGCAGGGGGGCTAATCAGCCCCAGCATTTT. This translates into CASSIVGRGANQPQHF. This rearrangement joins TRBV19 to TRBJ1-5; 7 bases are shared with TRBD1. Germline CDR1 is LNHDA and CDR2 is SQIVND (reference sequence). V shed 1 base and J 4 bases; nucleotides not matched to a gene: 7. The CDR3 spans 16 residues.

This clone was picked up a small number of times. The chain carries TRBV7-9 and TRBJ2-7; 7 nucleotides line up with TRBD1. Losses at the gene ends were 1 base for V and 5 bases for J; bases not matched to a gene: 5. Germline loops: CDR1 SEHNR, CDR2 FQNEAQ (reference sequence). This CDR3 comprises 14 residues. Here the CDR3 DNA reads TGTGCCAGCAGCTTAGTTAGTCAGGGGGACGAGCAGTACTTC. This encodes CASSLVSQGDEQYF.

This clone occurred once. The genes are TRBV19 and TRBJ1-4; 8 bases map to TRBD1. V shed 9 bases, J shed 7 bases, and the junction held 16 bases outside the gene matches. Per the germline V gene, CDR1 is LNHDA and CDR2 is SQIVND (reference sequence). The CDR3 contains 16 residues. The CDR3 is CASHAHDRGVFEKLFF. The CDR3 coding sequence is TGTGCCAGCCACGCCCACGACAGGGGCGTGTTTGAAAAACTGTTTTTT.